Here is one TCR beta chain with its context. No antigen is known for it. As it was prepared, the TCRbeta library received unique molecular identifiers. TCRdb processed the PCR reads anew with MiXCR; each CDR3 protein has one entry. The sample contains fewer than 750,000 distinct CDR3 sequences, over 20% of which appear only once. The sample comes from a study of T-cell reconstitution after alpha-beta-depleted transplantation in children. Overall study results and limits: Reportedly, roughly two months post-transplant, alpha-beta T cells arose from several hundred expanded graft clones.

Germline assignment: CDR1 SGHRS and CDR2 YFSETQ. CDR3 size: 17 residues. Trimming at V came to 0 bases and at J to 4 bases, leaving 9 bases not matched to a gene. The specimen comprised PBMCs, sampled before TCRalphabeta/CD19-depleted stem cell transplant. The V gene is TRBV5-1, the J gene TRBJ2-7, with 11 bases lining up with TRBD1. This TCR came from a boy younger than two with Wiskott-Aldrich syndrome, due to receive a stem cell transplant. For the CDR3, the DNA is TGCGCCAGCAGCTTGGGTGCTTGGGACAGGGGGTCTTACGAGCAGTACTTC. Its translation: CASSLGAWDRGSYEQYF.